Below are 9 T cell receptor beta chains sequenced from a single sample in a study of spatial heterogeneity in lung cancer (dated by TCRdb to the late 2010s). The sample's time point, from its label and the paper: blood at routine non-recurrence follow-up after resection. Receptors were amplified or captured by 5' RACE. Sequencing instrument: NextSeq 500. TCRdb reworked the public reads: Q25 trimming with fastp, MiXCR clone assembly, productive beta chains retained. Records with the same CDR3 protein are collapsed into one entry carrying the most frequent genes and DNA. This sample gives some 32,000 distinct CDR3 sequences in total; around 9.3% of them show up just once. The ten largest make up roughly 30% of the sample. Sequenced here: PBMCs, sampled at follow-up. These TCRs come from a female donor with early-stage non-small cell lung cancer.

This clonotype turned up a few times. The chain uses TRBV6-1 and TRBJ1-5, with 10 bases aligning to TRBD1. This CDR3 is 15 amino acids long. CDR1 is MNHNS and CDR2 is SASEGT in the germline V gene. With V trimmed by 3 bases and J by 4 bases, 3 bases remained unmatched. Here the CDR3 DNA reads TGTGCCAGCAGTGAGACGGGACAGGGGAATCAGCCCCAGCATTTT. Its protein product is CASSETGQGNQPQHF.

In its sample, this clonotype was seen a few times. This rearrangement joins TRBV12-3 or TRBV12-4 to TRBJ2-3; perhaps TRBD2 as D (6 bases). The CDR3 extends over 14 amino acids. Between the trimmed V and J ends, which lost 7 bases and 4 bases, there was a span of 15 bases. The CDR3 region has the DNA TGTGCCAGCACCGTATCGGGGACTTCAGATACGCAGTATTTT. Translation gives CASTVSGTSDTQYF.

This clonotype was observed at least ten times. This chain connects TRBV5-4 to TRBJ2-7; D tentatively fits TRBD1 or TRBD2 (6 bases each). The V end was cut by 10 bases, the J end by 3 bases, with 26 bases between. Germline CDR1 reads SGHNT; CDR2 reads YYREEE (reference sequence). CDR3 size: 16 residues. The CDR3 coding sequence is TGTGCCGGATCGAGGGGCGGAAACAGGGAGGTCTACGAGCAGTACTTC. It is translated as CAGSRGGNREVYEQYF. Using reference TRBV5-4 and TRBJ2-7 for the parts outside the CDR3, the full variable domain is ETGVTQSPTHLIKTRGQQVTLRCSSQSGHNTVSWYQQALGQGPQFIFQYYREEENGRGNFPPRFSGLQFPNYSSELNVNALELDDSALYLCAGSRGGNREVYEQYFGPGTRLTVT.

This clonotype was counted ten times or more. The chain recombines TRBV12-3 or TRBV12-4 with TRBJ2-5; D gene unclear. This CDR3 contains 13 residues. V lost 3 bases, J lost 2 bases, and 7 bases lay in between. The CDR3: CASSLQIQETQYF. In DNA form, the CDR3 reads TGTGCCAGCAGTTTGCAGATACAAGAGACCCAGTACTTC.

In this sample, this clonotype turned up a few times. This chain connects TRBV30 to TRBJ2-7, with D possibly matching TRBD2 (6 bases). Germline assignment: CDR1 GTSNPN and CDR2 SVGIG (reference sequence). CDR3 length equals 15 residues. V gave up 0 bases and J gave up 5 bases, with 17 bases separating them. The CDR3 is CAWSVAPGVSHEQYF. CDR3 nucleotides: TGTGCCTGGAGTGTAGCCCCGGGGGTTAGCCACGAGCAGTACTTC.

This clonotype is large (0.1 to 1%) by share. This rearrangement joins TRBV4-3 to TRBJ2-2; TRBD2 might be the D (6 bases). This CDR3 is 15 amino acids long. The germline CDR1 and CDR2 sequences are LGHNA and YSLEER. V shed 4 bases and J shed 4 bases, with 13 bases lying between them. CDR3 sequence (DNA): TGCGCCAGCAGCCCGGGGGTGGGATCCACCGGGGAGCTGTTTTTT. Protein sequence: CASSPGVGSTGELFF.

The rearrangement uses TRBV6-5 and TRBJ2-2; 13 positions agree with TRBD2. V shed 6 bases, J shed 3 bases, and the junction held 4 bases outside the gene matches. The CDR3 sequence is 16 residues long. From germline, CDR1 is MNHEY and CDR2 SVGAGI. The CDR3 spells CASSLTSGGYTGELFF. CDR3 in DNA: TGTGCCAGCAGCCTGACTAGCGGGGGGTACACCGGGGAGCTGTTTTTT.

Only a few counts were recorded for this clonotype. This chain links TRBV29-1 with TRBJ2-5, with no clear D. CDR3 length: 11 amino acids. Trimming removed 3 bases at V and 10 bases at J, with 12 bases between. Germline-derived CDR1 and CDR2 are SQVTM and ANQGSEA. Written as DNA, the CDR3 is TGCAGCGTTGATCCCCATGGGATCCAGTACTTC. Protein sequence: CSVDPHGIQYF. Combining the CDR3 with reference TRBV29-1 and TRBJ2-5 gives the whole variable domain SAVISQKPSRDICQRGTSLTIQCQVDSQVTMMFWYRQQPGQSLTLIATANQGSEATYESGFVIDKFPISRPNLTFSTLTVSNMSPEDSSIYLCSVDPHGIQYFGPGTRLLVL.

This clonotype was seen at least ten times. The chain joins TRBV7-6 to TRBJ2-7, with TRBD2 as a possible D gene (5 bases). The germline V gene has CDR1 SGHVS and CDR2 FNYEAQ. The CDR3 length is 13 residues. Trimming removed 1 base from V and 7 bases from J, with 11 bases in between. The CDR3 DNA is TGTGCCAGCAGCTTAGGACGGTCGGGAGAGCAGTACTTC. Translation gives CASSLGRSGEQYF. The full variable domain, in which reference TRBV7-6 and TRBJ2-7 provide the parts outside the CDR3, is GAGVSQSPRYKVTKRGQDVALRCDPISGHVSLYWYRQALGQGPEFLTYFNYEAQQDKSGLPNDRFSAERPEGSISTLTIQRTEQRDSAMYRCASSLGRSGEQYFGPGTRLTVT.